What follows is one T cell receptor beta chain and its context. The data derive from a study of control samples from healthy donors and cancer patients. Clones were sequenced by immunoSEQ multiplex PCR, and TCRdb holds only the in-frame ones, with some missing. The table includes fewer than 70,000 clones, around 94% detected once. CDR3 length: 14 amino acids. Germline CDR1 and CDR2: GTSNPN and SVGIG (reference sequence). Trimming took 1 base from V and 3 from J; bases not matched to a gene: 6. The TCR sequence derives from a man aged 30 to 39 in good health. The chain carries TRBV30 and TRBJ2-7, with TRBD1 identical over 7 bases. Sequencing was done on a sample of blood. CDR3 in DNA: TGTGCCTGGAGTGACCGGGACAGTTTCTACGAGCAGTACTTC. It codes for CAWSDRDSFYEQYF.